What follows describes a single TCR beta chain. These data are taken from a study of blood T cell repertoires in COVID-19. Study background: There were acute and convalescent COVID-19 samples, and they came from the United States, Italy and Spain.

Germline-derived CDR1 and CDR2 are KGHDR and SFDVKD. There are 14 residues in the CDR3. Trimming left V 4 bases short and J 6 bases short, with 12 bases between. Some clones are missing from TCRdb's copy, which holds only in-frame ones; the method was immunoSEQ multiplex PCR. Of 45,000 to 55,000 clones listed, approximately 84% are singletons. This TCR came from a human donor with active or convalescent COVID-19. The donor label of this sample is uncertain. The source material was peripheral blood. This chain uses TRBV24-1 with TRBJ1-5; TRBD1 is a possible D gene (6 bases). CDR3 region: CATSEGRGGQPQHF. In nucleotides, the CDR3 is TGTGCCACCAGTGAAGGCAGGGGCGGTCAGCCCCAGCATTTT.